This TCR beta chain comes out of a study of metastatic and nonmetastatic thyroid tumors (dated by TCRdb to the early 2020s). Some background on the complete study: Repertoires from peripheral blood and from tumor or nodule tissue samples of malignant and benign thyroid patients were compared. Overall results and qualifications from the work: TCR beta diversity was reported as significantly higher in malignant tumors than in benign nodules, in both blood and tumor samples.

The method behind the library was PCR. The data were produced on an Illumina HiSeq 4000. High-throughput sequencing was used to profile the TCR beta-chain CDR3 region of every patient. For the original study's pipeline: Drawing on CDR3 differences between clinicopathological groups, the researchers built a classifier meant to tell apart patients with distant-metastatic papillary thyroid cancer. The Shannon index was used to measure repertoire diversity, and the Morisita-Horn index was used to measure how similar tumor and blood repertoires were. TCRdb ran its own pipeline on the public reads, namely fastp trimming at Q25 and MiXCR clone calling, and kept in-frame beta chains. TCRdb's processing, not the authors', yielded these V and J calls. The sample data list roughly 20,000 clones, and around 19% of these were observed just once. The ten largest account for under 25% of the sample. The CDR3 measures 13 amino acids from cysteine to phenylalanine. Only the CDR3 DNA stays, 39 bases, in frame from base 1. The CDR1 and CDR2 encoded by the germline V gene are MGHDK and SYGVNS. Trimming removed 2 bases from V and 0 bases from J, leaving 3 bases between the germline ends.

Before undergoing thyroid surgery, none of the patients had been given any kind of treatment. Using T-cell receptor beta sequencing, the researchers looked back retrospectively at clinical samples from patients, gathered between the early 2010s and the late 2010s. As concerns this clone: This clone's antigen is unknown. The sample holds no much larger clone one base away, and base qualities are not on file.

The chain couples TRBV25-1 to TRBJ2-3; the D gene is unclear. Sequenced: blood. The receptor was isolated from a male donor with papillary thyroid cancer or a benign thyroid nodule (not recorded which). Some clones in this sample may be carry-over from other donors' samples. Read as DNA, the sequence is TGTGCCAGCAGTGAAATGAGCACAGATACGCAGTATTTT. This translates into CASSEMSTDTQYF.